Following are 26 T cell receptor beta chains from one sample sequenced in a study of technical replicates of blood from several donors. Sequencing used immunoSEQ multiplex PCR; TCRdb keeps in-frame clones, though not all of them. The repertoire holds tens of thousands of clones, with 90% to 95% as singletons. Sequencing used T cells isolated from PBMCs. The receptors stem from a human donor in good health.

This chain links TRBV18 with TRBJ2-3; possibly TRBD1 for D (5 bases). CDR3 length equals 16 residues. V lost 0 bases and J lost 6, with 16 bases in between. Germline CDR1 is KGHSH and CDR2 is LQKENI. The CDR3 DNA is TGTGCCAGCTCACCACCGAATCTTTCAGGGTTGGATACGCAGTATTTT. Its translation is CASSPPNLSGLDTQYF.

The V call is TRBV19, the J call TRBJ1-2; D is unclear. Per the germline V gene, CDR1 is LNHDA and CDR2 is SQIVND (reference sequence). The CDR3 runs to 13 residues. V was cut by 5 bases and J by 8 bases, with 15 bases left in between. Here the CDR3 reads CASSATAPSGYTF. Written as DNA, the CDR3 is TGTGCCAGTAGTGCCACAGCCCCGTCAGGCTACACCTTC.

This chain joins TRBV21-1 and TRBJ2-1; no DNA check was done on the table's D call, TRBD2. TRBV21-1 is recorded as a pseudogene. This CDR3 contains 16 residues. This CDR3 is CASSRGGGSTYNEQFF. CDR3 nucleotides: TGTGCCAGCAGCCGGGGGGGTGGGAGTACCTACAATGAGCAGTTCTTC.

The CDR3 coding sequence is TGTGCCAGCAGTGAATTCTCGCAGGGGGCGGACGAGCAGTACTTC. It codes for CASSEFSQGADEQYF. The V call is TRBV2, the J call TRBJ2-7; TRBD1 aligns across 8 bases. The CDR3 is made up of 15 amino acids. Germline loops: CDR1 SNHLY, CDR2 FYNNEI. J lost 5 bases, V lost 2 bases, and 8 bases had no gene match.

The genes are TRBV7-9 and TRBJ2-7; possibly TRBD2 for D (5 bases). Per the germline V gene, CDR1 is SEHNR and CDR2 is FQNEAQ (reference sequence). V lost 4 bases and J lost 2, with 12 bases in between. The CDR3 runs 14 residues. This CDR3 reads CASSWAGGAYEQYF. The CDR3 bases are TGTGCCAGCAGCTGGGCGGGTGGAGCCTACGAGCAGTACTTC.

The rearrangement joins TRBV14 to TRBJ1-3; no clear D. Deletions cut 3 bases from V and 0 bases from J, with 3 bases between. The CDR3 consists of 13 residues. Germline CDR1 is SGHDN and CDR2 is FVKESK. The CDR3 spells CASSQSSGNTIYF. CDR3 in DNA: TGTGCCAGCAGCCAGAGCTCTGGAAACACCATATATTTT.

In the case of this clone: A read error may account for a junction end that differs from germline. The chain employs TRBV4-2 and TRBJ2-5; TRBD2 matches 7 bases. This CDR3 region has 15 residues. From germline, CDR1 is LGHNA and CDR2 YNFKEQ. The CDR3 protein is CASSEEGGIQETQYF. The CDR3 DNA is TGTGCCAGCAGCGAAGAGGGAGGGATACAAGAGACCCAGTACTTC.

The chain carries TRBV5-1 and TRBJ2-3; maybe TRBD1 (6 bases). Germline CDR1 SGHRS, CDR2 YFSETQ. This CDR3 comprises 15 residues. Trimming left V 0 bases short and J 6 bases short, with 14 bases between. CDR3 bases: TGCGCCAGCAGCTTGGATCCAGGGGATGCGGATACGCAGTATTTT. It is translated as CASSLDPGDADTQYF.

This chain links TRBV19 with TRBJ2-1; D may be TRBD1 (5 bases). CDR1 is LNHDA and CDR2 is SQIVND in the germline V gene (reference sequence). V was cut by 5 bases and J by 6 bases, with 11 bases left in between. CDR3 length: 13 amino acids. CDR3 in DNA: TGTGCCAGTAGTCGACGCGACAGCAATGAGCAGTTCTTC. Its protein is CASSRRDSNEQFF.

This clone was seen only a few times. The chain links TRBV5-1 to TRBJ1-5, with D possibly TRBD1 on 6 matching bases. The CDR3 contains 15 residues. Germline V CDR1 and CDR2: SGHRS, YFSETQ. V lost 0 bases and J lost 3, with 10 bases in between. CDR3 sequence reads: CASSLDGQFNQPQHF. The CDR3 DNA is TGCGCCAGCAGCTTGGACGGACAGTTCAATCAGCCCCAGCATTTT.

The chain joins TRBV6-4 to TRBJ1-4, with 7 bases that match TRBD1. CDR3 length equals 16 residues. V dropped 7 bases and J dropped 3; count of bases not matched to a gene: 11. Germline loops: CDR1 MRHNA, CDR2 SNTAGT. Here the CDR3 DNA reads TGTGCCAGCACCCTGGGACAGCCGTGGTCTAATGAAAAACTGTTTTTT. It is translated as CASTLGQPWSNEKLFF.

DNA for the CDR3: TGTGCCAGCAGTGAATTCCGAGGATTTGGCACAGATACGCAGTATTTT. It yields the protein CASSEFRGFGTDTQYF. V gene TRBV25-1 combines with J gene TRBJ2-3; D gene ambiguous. This CDR3 is built from 16 residues. The V end was cut by 1 base, the J end by 1 base, with 12 bases between. The V gene's germline CDR1 is MGHDK and CDR2 SYGVNS.

The V gene is TRBV4-1, the J gene TRBJ2-5; D is possibly TRBD2 (5 bases). CDR1 and CDR2 (germline): MGHRA, YSYEKL. Trimming left V 5 bases short and J 2 bases short, with 12 bases between. The CDR3 is 14 amino acids. The CDR3 bases are TGCGCCAGCAGCAACCTCCGGGATCAAGAGACCCAGTACTTC. Residues: CASSNLRDQETQYF.

The chain couples TRBV5-1 to TRBJ2-5; possible D gene TRBD2, 6 bases. V lost 6 bases and J 3 bases, leaving 9 bases between the germline ends. Germline V CDR1 and CDR2: SGHRS, YFSETQ. This CDR3 has 12 residues. CDR3 sequence: CASTCGKETQYF. As DNA, the CDR3 is TGCGCCAGCACTTGCGGGAAAGAGACCCAGTACTTC.

J is TRBJ2-1 and V is TRBV5-1; 7 bases agree with TRBD2. Germline CDR1 is SGHRS and CDR2 is YFSETQ. The V gene end was trimmed by 3 bases and the J gene end by 5 bases; junction bases not matched to a gene: 5. The CDR3 contains 14 residues. The CDR3 here is CASSSSGRNNEQFF. The CDR3 region has the DNA TGCGCCAGCAGCTCTAGCGGCCGGAACAATGAGCAGTTCTTC.

V usage is TRBV5-1 and J usage is TRBJ1-4; 8 nucleotides agree with TRBD1. Trimming took 4 bases from V and 3 from J; bases not matched to a gene: 5. The CDR3 is made up of 15 amino acids. Per the germline V gene, CDR1 is SGHRS and CDR2 is YFSETQ. The CDR3 spells CASSGQGRANEKLFF. DNA for the CDR3: TGCGCCAGCAGCGGACAGGGAAGGGCTAATGAAAAACTGTTTTTT.

The DNA for the CDR3 is TGTGCCTGGAGGATGGGCCTCGAAGCTTTCTTT. It translates to CAWRMGLEAFF. The chain employs TRBV30 and TRBJ1-1, with D uncertain. CDR1 GTSNPN and CDR2 SVGIG come from the germline V gene (reference sequence). Deletions cut 3 bases from V and 8 bases from J, with 10 bases between. The CDR3 spans 11 residues. The complete variable domain, with remaining parts taken from reference TRBV30 and TRBJ1-1, reads SQTIHQWPATLVQPVGSPLSLECTVEGTSNPNLYWYRQAAGRGLQLLFYSVGIGQISSEVPQNLSASRPQDRQFILSSKKLLLSDSGFYLCAWRMGLEAFFGQGTRLTVV.

This clone appeared once. The chain recombines TRBV29-1 with TRBJ1-1, with D possibly being TRBD1 (5 bases). The V end lost 7 bases, the J end lost 8 bases, and 17 bases lay between the germline ends. The CDR3 sequence is 12 residues long. Per germline, CDR1 SQVTM and CDR2 ANQGSEA. The CDR3 nucleotides read TGCAGCGCCGGGGAGGGGAGCTGGGAAGCTTTCTTT. Translation: CSAGEGSWEAFF. The whole variable domain, remainder taken from reference TRBV29-1 and TRBJ1-1, is SAVISQKPSRDICQRGTSLTIQCQVDSQVTMMFWYRQQPGQSLTLIATANQGSEATYESGFVIDKFPISRPNLTFSTLTVSNMSPEDSSIYLCSAGEGSWEAFFGQGTRLTVV.

The rearrangement joins TRBV27 to TRBJ2-5; 11 nucleotides align to TRBD2. CDR3 size: 20 residues. Germline V gene lookup returns CDR1 MNHEY and CDR2 SMNVEV (reference sequence). V shed 5 bases, J shed 1 base, and the junction held 18 bases outside the gene matches. This CDR3 is CASSPYRRSGRDGAQETQYF. The CDR3 nucleotides read TGTGCCAGCAGTCCTTACCGTCGTAGCGGGAGGGACGGGGCCCAAGAGACCCAGTACTTC.

The count of this clone is one. The V gene is TRBV5-4, the J gene TRBJ2-1; TRBD2 aligns across 9 bases. Germline CDR1 SGHNT, CDR2 YYREEE (reference sequence). Losses at the gene ends were 5 bases for V and 0 bases for J; bases not matched to a gene: 9. The CDR3 extends over 17 amino acids. The CDR3 here is CASRGPAGGLSYNEQFF. DNA of the CDR3: TGTGCCAGCAGAGGACCAGCGGGGGGCCTCTCCTACAATGAGCAGTTCTTC.

V is TRBV9 and J is TRBJ1-1, with 7 nucleotides matching TRBD1. CDR1 is SGDLS and CDR2 is YYNGEE in the germline V gene. Germline trimming cut 3 bases from V and 1 base from J; bases unmatched to any gene: 6. The CDR3 is 15 residues long. DNA for the CDR3: TGTGCCAGCAGCGGACCCGGGACAGAGAACACTGAAGCTTTCTTT. Its protein product is CASSGPGTENTEAFF.

The CDR3 sequence: CASSYGTGFYEQYF. CDR3 nucleotides: TGTGCCAGCAGCTACGGGACAGGATTCTACGAGCAGTACTTC. V is TRBV7-9 and J is TRBJ2-7; 8 bases agree with TRBD1. The trim removed 4 bases at V and 3 bases at J, leaving 5 bases unmatched. There are 14 residues in the CDR3. Germline loops: CDR1 SEHNR, CDR2 FQNEAQ (reference sequence).

The V gene is TRBV6-5, the J gene TRBJ1-3; D gene unclear. The length of the CDR3 is 15 residues. The V end was cut by 0 bases, the J end by 3 bases, with 9 bases between. Germline assignment: CDR1 MNHEY and CDR2 SVGAGI. CDR3 sequence (DNA): TGTGCCAGCAGTTACTCGACCCAGCGTGGAAACACCATATATTTT. Translating it yields CASSYSTQRGNTIYF.

This sequence joins TRBV27 and TRBJ1-1; no reliable D call. In germline, CDR1 is MNHEY, CDR2 SMNVEV (reference sequence). This CDR3 contains 13 residues. Trimming cost V 8 bases and J 8 bases, with 18 bases left between them. CDR3 in amino acids: CASRGQTKKEAFF. In nucleotides, the CDR3 is TGTGCCAGCCGCGGGCAGACTAAGAAAGAAGCTTTCTTT.

The V call is TRBV5-6, the J call TRBJ2-3, with D maybe TRBD1 (6 bases). This CDR3 has 16 amino acids. Trimming left V 7 bases short and J 6 bases short, with 24 bases between. The germline V gene has CDR1 SGHDT and CDR2 YYEEEE. The CDR3 DNA follows: TGTGCCAGCCAGAGGGGGACATCCTTTTTTGCGGATACGCAGTATTTT. Encoded protein: CASQRGTSFFADTQYF.

V usage is TRBV7-9 and J usage is TRBJ2-7, with 7 nucleotides matching TRBD2. V trimming: 4 bases; J trimming: 2 bases; junction bases outside the gene matches: 8. Per the germline V gene, CDR1 is SEHNR and CDR2 is FQNEAQ (reference sequence). This CDR3 is built from 15 residues. CDR3 bases: TGTGCCAGCAGCTCTCAGGCGGGGGAACCCTACGAGCAGTACTTC. It yields the protein CASSSQAGEPYEQYF.